This entry lists 29 T cell receptor beta chains sequenced from one sample in a study of T cell changes during pregnancy in multiple sclerosis. Generated by immunoSEQ multiplex PCR, the TCRdb table keeps only in-frame clones and is missing some. The table has roughly 49,000 clones, 85% to 90% seen once. The sequencing here drew on peripheral blood, taken in the first trimester of pregnancy. Receptors were obtained from a female donor in good health, enrolled as a control in a pregnancy study.

The V and J genes are TRBV7-8 and TRBJ2-1; 10 positions agree with TRBD2. Trimming cost V 0 bases and J 5 bases; bases outside gene matches: 4. Germline CDR1 is SGHVS and CDR2 is FQNEAQ. CDR3 length equals 16 residues. As DNA, the CDR3 is TGTGCCAGCAGCTTAGCTCTAGCGGGAGCCAACAATGAGCAGTTCTTC. This encodes CASSLALAGANNEQFF.

The rearrangement links TRBV7-2 to TRBJ2-2; 12 bases line up with TRBD2. Losses at the gene ends were 3 bases for V and 0 bases for J; bases not matched to a gene: 8. CDR1 and CDR2 (germline): SGHTA, FQGNSA. This CDR3 comprises 19 residues. The CDR3 DNA is TGTGCCAGCAGCTTCCACGGACTAGCGGGGCGAACGAACACCGGGGAGCTGTTTTTT. Amino acids: CASSFHGLAGRTNTGELFF. The full variable domain, its missing parts supplied by reference TRBV7-2 and TRBJ2-2, is GAGVSQSPSNKVTEKGKDVELRCDPISGHTALYWYRQSLGQGLEFLIYFQGNSAPDKSGLPSDRFSAERTGGSVSTLTIQRTQQEDSAVYLCASSFHGLAGRTNTGELFFGEGSRLTVL.

The chain is built from TRBV11-3 and TRBJ2-2; 9 bases align to TRBD2. The CDR3 contains 16 residues. V shed 5 bases and J 2 bases; nucleotides not matched to a gene: 6. Germline lookup yields CDR1 SGHNT and CDR2 YENEEA. CDR3 sequence (DNA): TGTGCCAGCAGCCCAATAGCGGGGGCCAACACCGGGGAGCTGTTTTTT. It encodes CASSPIAGANTGELFF.

The chain uses TRBV20-1 and TRBJ2-1; no clear D gene. This CDR3 region has 11 residues. Per the germline V gene, CDR1 is DFQATT and CDR2 is SNEGSKA (reference sequence). V gave up 5 bases and J gave up 8 bases, with 10 bases separating them. CDR3 in amino acids: CSAEPVDEQFF. The CDR3 DNA is TGCAGTGCTGAGCCCGTCGATGAGCAGTTCTTC.

V usage is TRBV30 and J usage is TRBJ1-5; 7 positions match TRBD1. J lost 1 base, V lost 5 bases, and 8 bases had no gene match. The CDR3 covers 15 residues. The germline CDR1 and CDR2 sequences are GTSNPN and SVGIG (reference sequence). The CDR3 is CAWGEGQWSNQPQHF. The CDR3 nucleotides are TGTGCCTGGGGAGAGGGACAGTGGAGCAATCAGCCCCAGCATTTT.

The rearrangement joins TRBV10-3 to TRBJ1-2; the D gene is possibly TRBD1 (5 bases). CDR1 and CDR2 (germline): ENHRY, SYGVKD. V was trimmed by 3 bases and J by 4 bases, leaving 6 bases between them. The CDR3 has 12 residues. CDR3: CAISDRAYGYTF. Here the CDR3 DNA reads TGTGCCATCAGTGACAGGGCCTATGGCTACACCTTC.

This clone has just one count. The chain recombines TRBV9 with TRBJ2-1, with D possibly matching TRBD1 (6 bases). The CDR3 has 16 amino acids. CDR1 SGDLS and CDR2 YYNGEE come from the germline V gene. The V end was cut by 0 bases, the J end by 8 bases, with 18 bases between. CDR3 DNA: TGTGCCAGCAGCGTAGACATCAGGGGCGGCTCCGATGAGCAGTTCTTC. It is translated as CASSVDIRGGSDEQFF.

This rearrangement joins TRBV28 to TRBJ2-7; 7 bases are shared with TRBD2. J gave up 2 bases and V 5 bases, and 12 bases lay outside the gene matches. This CDR3 region has 16 residues. CDR1 and CDR2 (germline): MDHEN, SYDVKM. The CDR3: CASSGFRGVNPYEQYF. Here the CDR3 DNA reads TGTGCCAGCAGTGGCTTTCGGGGGGTCAATCCCTACGAGCAGTACTTC. The whole variable domain, filled in from reference TRBV28 and TRBJ2-7, reads DVKVTQSSRYLVKRTGEKVFLECVQDMDHENMFWYRQDPGLGLRLIYFSYDVKMKEKGDIPEGYSVSREKKERFSLILESASTNQTSMYLCASSGFRGVNPYEQYFGPGTRLTVT.

The chain employs TRBV7-9 and TRBJ2-7; TRBD2 matches at 8 bases. CDR1 SEHNR and CDR2 FQNEAQ come from the germline V gene (reference sequence). This CDR3 comprises 14 residues. The V segment lost 5 bases and the J segment 5 bases; nucleotides outside the gene matches: 8. CDR3 in amino acids: CASSQTSGENEQYF. CDR3 in DNA: TGTGCCAGCAGCCAAACTAGCGGTGAAAACGAGCAGTACTTC.

This chain links TRBV29-1 with TRBJ2-1, with unresolved D. The CDR3 extends over 12 amino acids. Per the germline V gene, CDR1 is SQVTM and CDR2 is ANQGSEA. The V end lost 8 bases, the J end lost 7 bases, and 15 bases lay between the germline ends. The CDR3 DNA follows: TGCAGCACGTTGTTTTCGGTGAATGAGCAGTTCTTC. This translates into CSTLFSVNEQFF.

This chain links TRBV30 with TRBJ2-1; 10 bases align to TRBD2. The ends lost 3 bases at V and 9 bases at J; junction bases unmatched: 11. The germline V gene has CDR1 GTSNPN and CDR2 SVGIG (reference sequence). The CDR3 is 15 amino acids. The CDR3 spells CAWRVAGGLRGEQFF. CDR3 coding DNA: TGTGCCTGGAGAGTAGCGGGAGGCCTACGGGGTGAGCAGTTCTTC.

The chain couples TRBV21-1 to TRBJ2-3; the table's D call TRBD2 went unverified against the DNA. TRBV21-1 is labeled a pseudogene. This CDR3 comprises 17 residues. CDR3 protein: CASSKGGTSGGADTQYF. The CDR3 DNA reads TGTGCCAGCAGCAAAGGAGGGACTAGCGGGGGGGCAGATACGCAGTATTTT.

DNA for the CDR3: TGTGCCAGCAGCGTAGCAGGGGGGTCGGCCTACGAGCAGTACTTC. It encodes CASSVAGGSAYEQYF. V is TRBV9 and J is TRBJ2-7; possibly TRBD1 for D (7 bases). The CDR3 extends over 15 amino acids. From germline, CDR1 is SGDLS and CDR2 YYNGEE. V shed 0 bases and J shed 2 bases, with 12 bases lying between them. The whole variable domain, filled in from reference TRBV9 and TRBJ2-7, reads DSGVTQTPKHLITATGQRVTLRCSPRSGDLSVYWYQQSLDQGLQFLIQYYNGEERAKGNILERFSAQQFPDLHSELNLSSLELGDSALYFCASSVAGGSAYEQYFGPGTRLTVT.

The V and J genes are TRBV5-1 and TRBJ2-1; TRBD2 agrees at 7 bases. The CDR3 length is 16 residues. Trimming removed 4 bases from V and 5 bases from J; junction bases left unmatched: 12. Looked up from germline, CDR1 is SGHRS and CDR2 is YFSETQ. CDR3 sequence: CASSPHLAGSNNEQFF. The CDR3 DNA is TGCGCCAGCAGCCCTCACTTAGCGGGCTCGAACAATGAGCAGTTCTTC.

The CDR3 DNA follows: TGTGCCAGCAGTTTCACTTCCAGAAGGGGCGAGCAGTACTTC. It specifies CASSFTSRRGEQYF. The rearrangement uses TRBV28 and TRBJ2-7, with a possible D match to TRBD1 (5 bases). The germline V gene has CDR1 MDHEN and CDR2 SYDVKM. V lost 3 bases and J 6 bases, leaving 15 bases between the germline ends. CDR3 size: 14 residues.

The V and J genes are TRBV5-4 and TRBJ2-5; no reliable D call. Germline CDR1 SGHNT, CDR2 YYREEE (reference sequence). This CDR3 has 15 residues. V was clipped by 4 bases and J by 5 bases, with 18 bases between them. Here the CDR3 reads CASSPQARSGETQYF. The CDR3 region has the DNA TGTGCCAGCAGCCCGCAAGCCCGGTCCGGGGAGACCCAGTACTTC.

The chain is built from TRBV6-5 and TRBJ2-7; D remains unclear. V was clipped by 2 bases and J by 3 bases, with 8 bases between them. CDR3 length: 13 amino acids. The germline V gene encodes CDR1 MNHEY and CDR2 SVGAGI. The CDR3 loop is CASSYGGLYEQYF. CDR3 coding DNA: TGTGCCAGCAGTTACGGTGGCCTCTACGAGCAGTACTTC.

V is TRBV5-1 and J is TRBJ2-7; D is undetermined. Germline V gives CDR1 SGHRS, CDR2 YFSETQ. The V gene lost 2 bases and the J gene lost 6 bases, with 18 bases spanning the gap. The CDR3 is 15 residues long. CDR3 amino acids: CASSLNAPPPVEQYF. CDR3 DNA: TGCGCCAGCAGCTTAAATGCCCCACCCCCGGTCGAGCAGTACTTC.

There are a few counts of this clone. The chain employs TRBV7-9 and TRBJ1-3, with no clear D. Germline CDR1 is SEHNR and CDR2 is FQNEAQ (reference sequence). This CDR3 has 10 amino acids. The V and J ends lost 8 bases and 8 bases respectively, with 7 bases between them. The chain's CDR3 is CASRSDTIYF. In DNA, the CDR3 is TGTGCCAGCCGTTCCGACACCATATATTTT.

This clone occurred once. V usage is TRBV7-6 and J usage is TRBJ2-7; 7 bases match TRBD2. CDR1 and CDR2 from the germline V gene are SGHVS and FNYEAQ. Trimming cost V 2 bases and J 4 bases; bases outside gene matches: 8. The CDR3 totals 15 residues. CDR3 in DNA: TGTGCCAGCAGCTTAAGGCGGGAGCGGTGGTACGAGCAGTACTTC. Its protein product is CASSLRRERWYEQYF.

V is TRBV2 and J is TRBJ1-5; possibly TRBD1 for D (5 bases). Germline assignment: CDR1 SNHLY and CDR2 FYNNEI. V dropped 4 bases and J dropped 1 base, with 11 bases sitting between them. CDR3 length: 15 amino acids. CDR3 DNA sequence: TGTGCCAGCAGTGCAACCGGGGGGAGCAATCAGCCCCAGCATTTT. It translates to CASSATGGSNQPQHF.

Written as DNA, the CDR3 is TGTGCCAGCAGCTTCCGGACTAGCGGAGCTTACGAGCAGTACTTC. The encoded protein is CASSFRTSGAYEQYF. The chain links TRBV7-2 to TRBJ2-7, with TRBD2 identical over 10 bases. The CDR3 extends over 15 amino acids. Per germline, CDR1 SGHTA and CDR2 FQGNSA. The V and J ends lost 3 bases and 4 bases, in that order; junction bases with no gene match: 6.

The J gene is TRBJ1-1, the V gene TRBV18, with a possible D match to TRBD1 (5 bases). The V gene's germline CDR1 is KGHSH and CDR2 LQKENI. Trimming pared 3 bases from V and 1 base from J, leaving 9 bases between. The CDR3 extends over 14 amino acids. The CDR3 protein is CASSPEGANTEAFF. The CDR3 DNA reads as TGTGCCAGCTCACCGGAAGGGGCGAACACTGAAGCTTTCTTT.

The chain recombines TRBV6-6 with TRBJ2-3; TRBD2 aligns across 7 bases. CDR3 length: 14 amino acids. The V segment lost 6 bases and the J segment 6 bases; nucleotides outside the gene matches: 9. The germline V gene has CDR1 MNHNY and CDR2 SVGAGI (reference sequence). CDR3: CASSLSSGGDTQYF. In DNA, the CDR3 is TGTGCCAGCAGCCTCTCTAGCGGAGGCGATACGCAGTATTTT.

The V and J genes are TRBV9 and TRBJ2-2, with 9 bases matching TRBD2. J was trimmed by 3 bases and V by 7 bases; bases with no gene match: 10. The germline CDR1 and CDR2 sequences are SGDLS and YYNGEE. The CDR3 covers 16 residues. The CDR3, as DNA: TGTGCCAGCTTCAGCGGCGGGGGGGGTCACACCGGGGAGCTGTTTTTT. Encoded protein: CASFSGGGGHTGELFF.

The V call is TRBV19, the J call TRBJ2-3; D remains ambiguous. This CDR3 contains 13 residues. Germline CDR1 reads LNHDA; CDR2 reads SQIVND (reference sequence). Trimming took 8 bases from V and 1 from J, leaving 10 bases between them. The CDR3 spells CASSTGGTDTQYF. The CDR3 DNA reads as TGTGCCAGTTCGACTGGAGGCACAGATACGCAGTATTTT.

This chain connects TRBV9 to TRBJ2-5; the D gene is possibly TRBD2 (5 bases). CDR1 is SGDLS, CDR2 YYNGEE, per germline. Trimming left V 1 base short and J 4 bases short, with 17 bases between. The CDR3 consists of 16 residues. CDR3 nucleotide sequence: TGTGCCAGCAGCGTACAAGCGGAACCCTACTCAGAGACCCAGTACTTC. Protein sequence: CASSVQAEPYSETQYF. The full variable domain, with the rest looked up from reference TRBV9 and TRBJ2-5, is DSGVTQTPKHLITATGQRVTLRCSPRSGDLSVYWYQQSLDQGLQFLIQYYNGEERAKGNILERFSAQQFPDLHSELNLSSLELGDSALYFCASSVQAEPYSETQYFGPGTRLLVL.

This clone was seen a single time. This chain's CDR3 is CASSLDSYGYTF. CDR3 DNA: TGTGCCAGCAGTTTAGACAGCTATGGCTACACCTTC. This chain uses TRBV28 with TRBJ1-2, with D perhaps TRBD1 (5 bases). V was pared by 2 bases and J by 4 bases, with 5 bases between. This CDR3 comprises 12 residues. CDR1 and CDR2 from the germline V gene are MDHEN and SYDVKM.

About this clone itself: An end of the junction does not agree with germline; a read error may underlie this. V usage is TRBV5-1 and J usage is TRBJ2-7, with a weak D call TRBD2 (5 bases). CDR3 length: 13 residues. Germline V gene lookup returns CDR1 SGHRS and CDR2 YFSETQ. CDR3 loop: CASRPGISYGQYF. CDR3 nucleotides: TGCGCCAGCAGGCCCGGGATCTCCTACGGGCAGTACTTC.